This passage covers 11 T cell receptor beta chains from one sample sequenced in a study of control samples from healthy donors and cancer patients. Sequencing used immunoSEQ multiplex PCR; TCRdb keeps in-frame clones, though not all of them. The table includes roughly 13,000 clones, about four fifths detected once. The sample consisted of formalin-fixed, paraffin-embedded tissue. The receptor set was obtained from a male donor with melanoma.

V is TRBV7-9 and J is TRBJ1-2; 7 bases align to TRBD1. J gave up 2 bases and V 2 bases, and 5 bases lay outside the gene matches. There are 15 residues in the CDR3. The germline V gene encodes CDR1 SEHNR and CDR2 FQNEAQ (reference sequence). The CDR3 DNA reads TGTGCCAGCAGCTTATGGGACAGCAAGAACTATGGCTACACCTTC. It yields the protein CASSLWDSKNYGYTF.

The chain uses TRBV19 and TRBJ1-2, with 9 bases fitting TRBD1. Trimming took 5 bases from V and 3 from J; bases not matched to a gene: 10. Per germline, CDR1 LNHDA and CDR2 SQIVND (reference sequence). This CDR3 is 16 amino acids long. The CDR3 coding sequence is TGTGCCAGTAGTGGTGGACAGGGGTCCGCGTACTATGGCTACACCTTC. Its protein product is CASSGGQGSAYYGYTF.

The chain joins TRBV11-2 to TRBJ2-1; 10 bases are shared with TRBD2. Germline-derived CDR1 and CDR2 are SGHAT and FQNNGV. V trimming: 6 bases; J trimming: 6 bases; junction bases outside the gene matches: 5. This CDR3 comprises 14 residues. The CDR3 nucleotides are TGTGCCAGCAGTTCCGGGACTAGCGTCAATGAGCAGTTCTTC. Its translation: CASSSGTSVNEQFF.

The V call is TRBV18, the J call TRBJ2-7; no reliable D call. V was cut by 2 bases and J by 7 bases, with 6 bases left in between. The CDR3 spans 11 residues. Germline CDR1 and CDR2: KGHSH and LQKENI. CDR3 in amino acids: CASSPEVEQYF. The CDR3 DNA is TGTGCCAGCTCACCAGAGGTTGAGCAGTACTTC.

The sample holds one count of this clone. The CDR3 here is CASSQASLVFGIQYF. CDR3 nucleotide sequence: TGTGCCAGCAGCCAAGCGTCCTTGGTTTTCGGGATTCAGTACTTC. V and J are TRBV3-1 (or the pseudogene TRBV3-2) and TRBJ2-4; D remains unclear. Looked up from germline, CDR1 is LGHDT and CDR2 is YNNKEL (reference sequence). The ends were cut back, 1 base at V and 10 bases at J, with 17 bases in the middle. The CDR3 is 15 residues long.

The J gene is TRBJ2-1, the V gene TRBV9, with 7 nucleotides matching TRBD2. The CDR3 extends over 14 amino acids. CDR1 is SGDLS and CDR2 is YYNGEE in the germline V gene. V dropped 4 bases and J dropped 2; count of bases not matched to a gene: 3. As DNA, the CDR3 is TGTGCCAGCAGCCCCGGGACTACCTACAATGAGCAGTTCTTC. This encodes CASSPGTTYNEQFF.

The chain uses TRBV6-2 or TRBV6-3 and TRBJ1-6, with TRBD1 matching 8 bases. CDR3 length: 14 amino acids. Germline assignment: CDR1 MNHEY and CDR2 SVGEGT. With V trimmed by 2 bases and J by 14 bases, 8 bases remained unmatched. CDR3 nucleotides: TGTGCCAGCAGTTACCCCGTGACAGGGGCATCCCTCCACTTT. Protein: CASSYPVTGASLHF.

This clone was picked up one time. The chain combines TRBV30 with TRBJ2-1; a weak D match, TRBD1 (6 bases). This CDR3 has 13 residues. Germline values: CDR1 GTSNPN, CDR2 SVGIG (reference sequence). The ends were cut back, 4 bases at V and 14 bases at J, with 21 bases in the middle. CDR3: CAWKGTPGLVEFF. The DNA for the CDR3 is TGTGCCTGGAAGGGGACACCCGGGCTGGTGGAGTTCTTC.

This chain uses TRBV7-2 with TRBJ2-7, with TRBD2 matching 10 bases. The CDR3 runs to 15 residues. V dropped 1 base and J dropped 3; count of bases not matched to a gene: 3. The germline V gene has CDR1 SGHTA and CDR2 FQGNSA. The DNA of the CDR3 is TGTGCCAGCAGCTTAGTACCTAGCGGGGGCTACGAGCAGTACTTC. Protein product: CASSLVPSGGYEQYF.

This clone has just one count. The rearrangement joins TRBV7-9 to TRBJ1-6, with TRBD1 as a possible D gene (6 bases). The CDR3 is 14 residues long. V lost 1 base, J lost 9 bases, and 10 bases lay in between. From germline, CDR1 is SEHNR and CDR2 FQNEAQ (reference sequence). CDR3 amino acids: CASSLDRASSPLHF. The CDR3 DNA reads TGTGCCAGCAGCTTAGACAGGGCTAGTTCACCCCTCCACTTT.

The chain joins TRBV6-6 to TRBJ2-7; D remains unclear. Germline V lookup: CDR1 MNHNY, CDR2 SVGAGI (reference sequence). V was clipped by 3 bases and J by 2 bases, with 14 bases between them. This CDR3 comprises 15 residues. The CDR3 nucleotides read TGTGCCAGCAGTTATTCCGGACCTAAAACCTACGAGCAGTACTTC. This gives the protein CASSYSGPKTYEQYF.